Listed here are 30 T cell receptor beta chains from one sample, sequenced in a study of blood T cell repertoires in COVID-19. The data were produced by immunoSEQ multiplex PCR, yet TCRdb's version contains in-frame clones alone and is incomplete. The sample has some 290,000 clones; around 85% are singletons. The specimen sequenced was peripheral blood. These receptor sequences come from a woman aged 25 to 45 with COVID-19, enrolled during active disease.

The gene calls are TRBV25-1 and TRBJ1-4, with D tentatively TRBD1 (6 bases). Trimming shortened V by 5 bases and J by 4 bases, and 17 bases separated the two germline ends. The CDR3 runs to 16 residues. CDR1 and CDR2 from the germline V gene are MGHDK and SYGVNS. CDR3 nucleotides: TGTGCCAGCAGTCCGAGCCCAGGGACACTTAATGAAAAACTGTTTTTT. Residues: CASSPSPGTLNEKLFF. Together with reference TRBV25-1 and TRBJ1-4, the CDR3 gives the full variable domain: EADIYQTPRYLVIGTGKKITLECSQTMGHDKMYWYQQDPGMELHLIHYSYGVNSTEKGDLSSESTVSRIRTEHFPLTLESARPSHTSQYLCASSPSPGTLNEKLFFGSGTQLSVL.

The chain recombines TRBV6-5 with TRBJ2-5; 10 nucleotides agree with TRBD1. The CDR3 runs 13 residues. Germline values: CDR1 MNHEY, CDR2 SVGAGI. V lost 6 bases, J lost 7 bases, and 5 bases stayed unmatched. The CDR3, as DNA: TGTGCCAGCAGACCAGACAGGGGGCTGACCCAGTACTTC. It yields the protein CASRPDRGLTQYF.

The chain combines TRBV5-1 with TRBJ2-1; 8 bases align to TRBD2. Looked up from germline, CDR1 is SGHRS and CDR2 is YFSETQ. The CDR3 totals 16 residues. V shed 1 base, J shed 2 bases, and the junction held 5 bases outside the gene matches. The CDR3 loop reads CASSLRAGATYNEQFF. The CDR3 coding sequence is TGCGCCAGCAGCTTGCGAGCGGGGGCCACCTACAATGAGCAGTTCTTC.

The chain recombines TRBV30 with TRBJ1-4; 9 nucleotides align to TRBD1. J gave up 6 bases and V 5 bases, and 7 bases lay outside the gene matches. The germline V gene encodes CDR1 GTSNPN and CDR2 SVGIG (reference sequence). This CDR3 is built from 14 residues. CDR3 sequence (DNA): TGTGCCTGGTGCCACAGGGGGCACGATGAAAAACTGTTTTTT. Residues: CAWCHRGHDEKLFF. The full variable domain, in which reference TRBV30 and TRBJ1-4 provide the parts outside the CDR3, is SQTIHQWPATLVQPVGSPLSLECTVEGTSNPNLYWYRQAAGRGLQLLFYSVGIGQISSEVPQNLSASRPQDRQFILSSKKLLLSDSGFYLCAWCHRGHDEKLFFGSGTQLSVL.

The J gene is TRBJ1-6, the V gene TRBV3-1 (or the pseudogene TRBV3-2); TRBD1 matches at 8 bases. Germline CDR1 reads LGHDT; CDR2 reads YNNKEL (reference sequence). The CDR3 has 14 residues. The V segment lost 4 bases and the J segment 9 bases; nucleotides outside the gene matches: 5. This chain's CDR3 is CASSLQGAGSPLHF. CDR3 nucleotides: TGTGCCAGCAGCCTTCAGGGGGCAGGTTCACCCCTCCACTTT.

The genes are TRBV9 and TRBJ2-2; D perhaps matches TRBD1 (6 bases). Germline V lookup: CDR1 SGDLS, CDR2 YYNGEE. Trimming pared 0 bases from V and 0 bases from J, leaving 12 bases between. The CDR3 runs 17 residues. This chain's CDR3 is CASSVGLRTANTGELFF. The CDR3 DNA reads as TGTGCCAGCAGCGTAGGGTTAAGGACAGCGAACACCGGGGAGCTGTTTTTT.

The chain joins TRBV11-3 to TRBJ2-3; 10 bases agree with TRBD1. This CDR3 contains 16 residues. CDR1 and CDR2 from the germline V gene are SGHNT and YENEEA. J gave up 5 bases and V 6 bases, and 11 bases lay outside the gene matches. The CDR3 protein is CASSSDGGTGEDTQYF. The DNA for the CDR3 is TGTGCCAGCAGTTCAGATGGCGGGACAGGGGAAGATACGCAGTATTTT.

This clone was counted a single time. The junction shows a germline mismatch at one end, possibly a read error. The DNA for the CDR3 is TGTGCCAGCAGCGTAGACAGGGGTAATACTGAAGCTTTCTTT. Its translation: CASSVDRGNTEAFF. V usage is TRBV11-3 and J usage is TRBJ1-1; TRBD1 matches at 8 bases. Germline V lookup: CDR1 SGHNT, CDR2 YENEEA. The CDR3 spans 14 residues.

This chain uses TRBV9 with TRBJ1-2; a weak D match, TRBD1 (5 bases). V lost 0 bases to trimming and J lost 3 bases, with 9 bases between them. Germline CDR1 SGDLS, CDR2 YYNGEE. The CDR3 is 14 residues long. The DNA of the CDR3 is TGTGCCAGCAGCGTAGCGGTCAGGGACTATGGCTACACCTTC. Its protein is CASSVAVRDYGYTF.

This clone was seen only a few times. V and J are TRBV9 and TRBJ2-3; D is unclear. V gave up 0 bases and J gave up 4 bases, with 6 bases separating them. The length of the CDR3 is 13 residues. Per the germline V gene, CDR1 is SGDLS and CDR2 is YYNGEE. The CDR3 loop is CASSVVRADTQYF. For the CDR3, the DNA is TGTGCCAGCAGCGTAGTTCGAGCAGATACGCAGTATTTT.

The CDR3 sequence is CASSQRTGANYGYTF. In nucleotides, the CDR3 is TGTGCCAGCAGCCAAAGGACAGGCGCTAACTATGGCTACACCTTC. J is TRBJ1-2 and V is TRBV4-2; 7 nucleotides match TRBD1. Germline values: CDR1 LGHNA, CDR2 YNFKEQ. This CDR3 comprises 15 residues. Trimming removed 2 bases from V and 0 bases from J; junction bases left unmatched: 3.

The chain recombines TRBV2 with TRBJ2-7; 7 positions match TRBD1. The CDR3 is 15 amino acids. Looked up from germline, CDR1 is SNHLY and CDR2 is FYNNEI. V shed 6 bases, J shed 3 bases, and the junction held 11 bases outside the gene matches. The CDR3 sequence is CASRFPPGTDYEQYF. The CDR3, as DNA: TGTGCCAGCAGGTTCCCTCCCGGGACAGACTACGAGCAGTACTTC.

The gene calls are TRBV9 and TRBJ1-4; weak D call: TRBD1 (6 bases). CDR3 length: 15 amino acids. The germline V gene has CDR1 SGDLS and CDR2 YYNGEE. The germline V and J ends were trimmed by 4 bases and 7 bases, with 17 bases remaining between them. The CDR3 sequence: CASSPLGGAGEKLFF. CDR3 DNA sequence: TGTGCCAGCAGCCCCTTGGGGGGGGCGGGTGAAAAACTGTTTTTT. Using reference TRBV9 and TRBJ1-4 for the parts outside the CDR3, the full variable domain is DSGVTQTPKHLITATGQRVTLRCSPRSGDLSVYWYQQSLDQGLQFLIQYYNGEERAKGNILERFSAQQFPDLHSELNLSSLELGDSALYFCASSPLGGAGEKLFFGSGTQLSVL.

V and J are TRBV21-1 and TRBJ2-5; the table's D gene call, TRBD1, was not cross checked with the DNA. TRBV21-1 is assigned pseudogene status. The CDR3 runs to 15 residues. This CDR3 reads CASTFIETHQETQYF. In DNA, the CDR3 is TGTGCCAGCACCTTTATAGAGACACATCAAGAGACCCAGTACTTC.

This chain uses TRBV2 with TRBJ1-5; no clear D. Trimming removed 5 bases at V and 7 bases at J, with 9 bases between. Per germline, CDR1 SNHLY and CDR2 FYNNEI. This CDR3 is 12 amino acids long. In DNA form, the CDR3 reads TGTGCCAGCAGTATCACGACACAGCCCCAGCATTTT. This gives the protein CASSITTQPQHF.

The V and J genes are TRBV4-2 and TRBJ2-7; perhaps TRBD1 as D (6 bases). This CDR3 is 16 amino acids long. The V end lost 3 bases, the J end lost 0 bases, and 15 bases lay between the germline ends. In germline, CDR1 is LGHNA, CDR2 YNFKEQ. In DNA, the CDR3 is TGTGCCAGCAGCCATCAACTAGGGGACACCTCCTACGAGCAGTACTTC. It specifies CASSHQLGDTSYEQYF.

This chain joins TRBV23-1 and TRBJ1-6, with 9 nucleotides matching TRBD1. TRBV23-1 is annotated as an ORF whose role is uncertain. V gave up 1 base and J gave up 6 bases; unmatched junction bases: 10. This CDR3 has 18 amino acids. The CDR3 loop reads CASSQLVATGGGNSPLHF. The DNA for the CDR3 is TGCGCCAGCAGTCAATTAGTCGCGACAGGGGGAGGTAATTCACCCCTCCACTTT.

The chain is built from TRBV19 and TRBJ2-1; 8 bases agree with TRBD2. The trim removed 2 bases at V and 4 bases at J, leaving 4 bases unmatched. The length of the CDR3 is 15 residues. CDR1 is LNHDA, CDR2 SQIVND, per germline (reference sequence). CDR3 in DNA: TGTGCCAGTAGTATATCTAGCGGGCCTTACAATGAGCAGTTCTTC. It specifies CASSISSGPYNEQFF.

This clone was seen once. V gene TRBV3-1 (or the pseudogene TRBV3-2) combines with J gene TRBJ2-5; maybe TRBD2 (6 bases). Germline V gene sequence: CDR1 LGHDT, CDR2 YNNKEL (reference sequence). V dropped 6 bases and J dropped 7 bases, with 21 bases sitting between them. The CDR3 has 15 residues. Here the CDR3 reads CASSHLWGDGWTQYF. Written as DNA, the CDR3 is TGTGCCAGCAGTCACCTATGGGGGGATGGGTGGACCCAGTACTTC.

This clone was recorded only once. The genes are TRBV6-5 and TRBJ1-5, with a possible D match to TRBD1 (6 bases). Germline CDR1 reads MNHEY; CDR2 reads SVGAGI. V lost 4 bases and J lost 6, with 13 bases in between. The CDR3 covers 14 residues. Here the CDR3 DNA reads TGTGCCAGCAGTTTTCACAGGGTAGGTCAGCCCCAGCATTTT. Its translation: CASSFHRVGQPQHF.

The table lists this clone with a few counts. The gene calls are TRBV24-1 and TRBJ1-3, with 9 bases matching TRBD1. The germline V gene encodes CDR1 KGHDR and CDR2 SFDVKD. V was clipped by 5 bases and J by 0 bases; unmatched bases: 13. CDR3 length: 19 residues. The CDR3 DNA reads as TGTGCCACCAGTGTTGCCCAACAGGGGGCCAACCCCTCTGGAAACACCATATATTTT. Translation gives CATSVAQQGANPSGNTIYF.

V is TRBV14 and J is TRBJ1-2, with TRBD1 matching over 7 bases. CDR1 SGHDN and CDR2 FVKESK come from the germline V gene. The CDR3 has 14 amino acids. Unmatched junction bases numbered 8, after V lost 5 bases and J lost 5 bases. CDR3 protein: CASSVWTGGYGYTF. CDR3 nucleotides: TGTGCCAGCAGCGTATGGACAGGAGGGTATGGCTACACCTTC.

This sequence joins TRBV19 and TRBJ1-1; maybe TRBD1 (5 bases). Germline V gene lookup returns CDR1 LNHDA and CDR2 SQIVND (reference sequence). The CDR3 has 13 residues. V was clipped by 5 bases and J by 1 base, with 8 bases between them. The CDR3 sequence is CASSAGSNTEAFF. The CDR3, as DNA: TGTGCCAGTAGTGCAGGGTCGAACACTGAAGCTTTCTTT.

The chain recombines TRBV9 with TRBJ2-3, with 10 bases aligning to TRBD2. The germline CDR1 and CDR2 sequences are SGDLS and YYNGEE. Trimming removed 4 bases from V and 4 bases from J; junction bases left unmatched: 9. CDR3 length: 16 amino acids. The CDR3 DNA reads TGTGCCAGCAGCACCCGCCTAGCGGGGGTTGCAGATACGCAGTATTTT. Translating it yields CASSTRLAGVADTQYF.

The chain links TRBV2 to TRBJ2-7; 14 nucleotides agree with TRBD2. CDR3 length: 16 amino acids. The germline V gene has CDR1 SNHLY and CDR2 FYNNEI. V dropped 6 bases and J dropped 7; count of bases not matched to a gene: 11. This CDR3 is CASRVDGLAGGGEQYF. The CDR3 DNA is TGTGCCAGCAGAGTAGATGGACTAGCGGGGGGAGGGGAGCAGTACTTC.

V usage is TRBV4-1 and J usage is TRBJ2-3, with D hard to call. Trimming removed 3 bases from V and 5 bases from J, with 9 bases in between. The CDR3 runs 13 residues. Looked up from germline, CDR1 is MGHRA and CDR2 is YSYEKL. The CDR3 is CASSHGLGDTQYF. CDR3 in DNA: TGCGCCAGCAGCCATGGGCTCGGAGATACGCAGTATTTT.

This clone was seen more than once but under ten times. CDR3 protein: CASSFSVTGRWYF. The CDR3, as DNA: TGTGCCAGCAGCTTTAGCGTAACAGGGCGTTGGTACTTC. The genes are TRBV7-2 and TRBJ2-4; perhaps TRBD1 as D (6 bases). Germline CDR1 is SGHTA and CDR2 is FQGNSA. This CDR3 is 13 amino acids long. V was clipped by 3 bases and J by 15 bases, with 18 bases between them.

The chain couples TRBV14 to TRBJ2-7; tentative D call: TRBD1 (6 bases). CDR1 SGHDN and CDR2 FVKESK come from the germline V gene. Between the trimmed V and J ends, which lost 0 bases and 0 bases, there was a span of 9 bases. The CDR3 has 15 amino acids. This CDR3 is CASSQEDSFSYEQYF. For the CDR3, the DNA is TGTGCCAGCAGCCAAGAGGACAGCTTCTCCTACGAGCAGTACTTC.

This chain joins TRBV18 and TRBJ2-3; 8 bases align to TRBD2. V gave up 0 bases and J gave up 1 base; unmatched junction bases: 3. The CDR3 runs to 16 residues. Germline CDR1 reads KGHSH; CDR2 reads LQKENI. CDR3 coding DNA: TGTGCCAGCTCACCACCAGAGACTAGCGGCACAGATACGCAGTATTTT. It yields the protein CASSPPETSGTDTQYF.

This chain links TRBV18 with TRBJ1-5; 9 bases are shared with TRBD1. The CDR3 is made up of 15 amino acids. Unmatched junction bases numbered 7, after V lost 6 bases and J lost 4 bases. CDR1 is KGHSH and CDR2 is LQKENI in the germline V gene. DNA of the CDR3: TGTGCCAGCTCCCGGGGACAGGGAAATAATCAGCCCCAGCATTTT. As protein: CASSRGQGNNQPQHF.